What follows are 9 T cell receptor beta chains derived from one specimen sequenced in a study of spatial heterogeneity in lung cancer. This sample's time point: sample taken at primary tumor resection. In TCRdb, the 5' RACE reads were re-called with MiXCR into one record per CDR3 protein. The table shows 40,000 to 45,000 distinct CDR3 sequences, with approximately 14% occurring only once. The sample consisted of PBMCs, taken at surgery. These receptors came from a male donor with early-stage non-small cell lung cancer.

The V and J genes are TRBV4-2 and TRBJ2-3, with 8 bases matching TRBD2. Germline V gene sequence: CDR1 LGHNA, CDR2 YNFKEQ. Trimming cost V 5 bases and J 1 base; bases outside gene matches: 8. The CDR3 extends over 16 amino acids. The CDR3 DNA is TGTGCCAGCAGCTCACCTCCGGGGGGGGGCACAGATACGCAGTATTTT. Residues: CASSSPPGGGTDTQYF.

At least ten counts were recorded for this clonotype. J is TRBJ2-6 and V is TRBV11-3; D unclear. The germline V gene encodes CDR1 SGHNT and CDR2 YENEEA. The CDR3 is 15 amino acids. The V and J ends lost 5 bases and 2 bases respectively, with 10 bases between them. CDR3 bases: TGTGCCAGCAGCCCTCCCCGGCCTGGGGCCAACGTCCTGACTTTC. It specifies CASSPPRPGANVLTF.

The chain joins TRBV5-1 to TRBJ1-4; D gene unclear. Trimming left V 0 bases short and J 14 bases short, with 23 bases between. The CDR3 is 16 residues long. Germline-derived CDR1 and CDR2 are SGHRS and YFSETQ. The CDR3 region is CASSLVGGPTDERLFF. DNA for the CDR3: TGCGCCAGCAGCTTGGTAGGCGGACCTACCGATGAGCGGCTGTTTTTT.

This clonotype has just a few counts. V and J are TRBV29-1 and TRBJ2-4; 7 bases match TRBD2. CDR3 length equals 15 residues. Trimming took 6 bases from V and 1 from J; bases not matched to a gene: 9. Germline lookup yields CDR1 SQVTM and CDR2 ANQGSEA. The CDR3 loop reads CSVLPGREAKNIQYF. The CDR3 DNA reads as TGCAGCGTCCTCCCTGGGCGGGAGGCCAAAAACATTCAGTACTTC.

Details on this clonotype: An end of the junction does not agree with germline; a read error may underlie this. The rearrangement joins TRBV6-6 to TRBJ1-5; weak D call: TRBD1 (6 bases). The CDR3 length is 14 residues. The germline CDR1 and CDR2 sequences are MNHNY and SVGAGI (reference sequence). This CDR3 is CTSSYSGEGQPQHF. The CDR3 coding sequence is TGTACCAGCAGTTACTCAGGGGAAGGCCAGCCCCAGCATTTT.

This clonotype was picked up a small number of times. This chain uses TRBV3-1 with TRBJ1-4; a possible D gene is TRBD1 (6 bases). The CDR3 loop spans 15 amino acids. V lost 4 bases, J lost 7 bases, and 16 bases lay in between. Germline V lookup: CDR1 LGHDT, CDR2 YNNKEL (reference sequence). This chain's CDR3 is CASSLAQGWGEKLFF. CDR3 nucleotides: TGTGCCAGCAGCCTAGCACAGGGATGGGGTGAAAAACTGTTTTTT.

The chain recombines TRBV5-4 with TRBJ2-1; either TRBD1 or TRBD2 may supply D (7 bases each). The germline V gene has CDR1 SGHNT and CDR2 YYREEE (reference sequence). CDR3 length: 16 amino acids. The ends were cut back, 4 bases at V and 0 bases at J, with 14 bases in the middle. CDR3 coding DNA: TGTGCCAGCAGCCCCCAGGGGGGGGGCTCCTACAATGAGCAGTTCTTC. This codes for CASSPQGGGSYNEQFF.

This clonotype was recorded at least ten times. This chain connects TRBV11-2 to TRBJ2-3, with D hard to call. The CDR3 runs 13 residues. CDR1 is SGHAT and CDR2 is FQNNGV in the germline V gene. The germline V and J ends were trimmed by 1 base and 3 bases, with 5 bases remaining between them. CDR3 protein: CASSLGGTDTQYF. In DNA form, the CDR3 reads TGTGCCAGCAGCTTAGGGGGAACAGATACGCAGTATTTT.

This chain links TRBV3-1 with TRBJ2-3; D is unclear. Germline CDR1 reads LGHDT; CDR2 reads YNNKEL (reference sequence). There are 12 residues in the CDR3. The germline V and J ends were trimmed by 4 bases and 6 bases, with 8 bases remaining between them. CDR3 sequence (DNA): TGTGCCAGCAGCCCCTCGAAGGATACGCAGTATTTT. Protein: CASSPSKDTQYF.